The clone carrying this T cell receptor beta chain was counted a single time. Profiling relied on immunoSEQ multiplex PCR, and the TCRdb table lists in-frame clones only, not all of them. Of approximately 260,000 clones listed, roughly 87% were seen once; the top ten hold approximately 7.9%. These data belong to a study of blood T cell repertoires in COVID-19. Study-level background: T cells, B-cell-depleted T cells, or PBMCs supplied cDNA or gDNA.

CDR3 length: 17 amino acids. The V segment lost 1 base and the J segment 5 bases; nucleotides outside the gene matches: 8. From germline, CDR1 is LNHDA and CDR2 SQIVND (reference sequence). The rearrangement joins TRBV19 to TRBJ1-6; 7 bases are shared with TRBD1. This TCR was recovered from a man in his sixties who had recovered from COVID-19. The sample consisted of peripheral blood. CDR3 nucleotides: TGTGCCAGTAGTATAGGGTCCACAGGGGTCGATAATTCACCCCTCCACTTT. Residues: CASSIGSTGVDNSPLHF.